This record looks at one T cell receptor beta chain sequence and its context. TCRdb keeps only in-frame clones here, not all; method: immunoSEQ multiplex PCR. Of 100,000 to 120,000 clones listed, 89% are singletons. This record belongs to a study of OX40 agonist ivuxolimab in advanced cancers. Germline CDR1 and CDR2: SQVTM and ANQGSEA. V lost 5 bases and J lost 1, with 11 bases in between. This CDR3 has 13 residues. This TCR was sampled from an adult with an advanced solid tumor such as melanoma, head and neck, liver or kidney cancer. Sequencing was performed on CD4+ or CD8+ T cells sorted from blood, taken in a trial of the OX40 agonist ivuxolimab. The chain carries TRBV29-1 and TRBJ1-1; tentative D call: TRBD1 (5 bases). This CDR3 reads CSVPQGKNTEAFF. The CDR3 coding sequence is TGCAGCGTTCCCCAGGGTAAGAACACTGAAGCTTTCTTT.